This T cell receptor (beta chain) was identified in a study of early T cells in non-severe SARS-CoV-2 infection. In this sample, this clonotype turned up a few times. TCRdb recomputed calls from the 5' RACE reads with MiXCR, one row per CDR3 protein. The sample yields tens of thousands of distinct CDR3 sequences, 4% to 5% seen once. The TCR originated in an adult who was a healthcare worker with PCR-confirmed SARS-CoV-2 infection or an uninfected control (not recorded which). The sequencing input was whole blood.

The CDR3 here is CASSQHRGTTDTQYF. The CDR3 bases are TGTGCCAGCAGCCAACACAGGGGAACCACAGATACGCAGTATTTT. J is TRBJ2-3 and V is TRBV7-2; 7 bases align to TRBD1. Germline CDR1 reads SGHTA; CDR2 reads FQGNSA. The CDR3 consists of 15 residues. Unmatched junction bases numbered 7, after V lost 5 bases and J lost 2 bases. Combining the CDR3 with reference TRBV7-2 and TRBJ2-3 gives the whole variable domain GAGVSQSPSNKVTEKGKDVELRCDPISGHTALYWYRQSLGQGLEFLIYFQGNSAPDKSGLPSDRFSAERTGGSVSTLTIQRTQQEDSAVYLCASSQHRGTTDTQYFGPGTRLTVL.